These 27 T cell receptor beta chains came from one sample sequenced in a study of post-analysis software for immune sequencing data. Study results and limitations: Compared with controls, patients had more of five TRBV segments, including TRBV5-6, TRBV5-1 and TRBV20-1.

Their target antigens are unknown. TCR beta libraries were prepared from cDNA with unique molecular identifiers. A single record per CDR3 protein comes from TCRdb applying MiXCR to the PCR reads. The sample holds about 770,000 distinct CDR3 sequences, around 46% seen once. Sequences were obtained from blood. These receptors were taken from a girl aged 10 to 17 with multiple sclerosis.

The rearrangement links TRBV4-2 to TRBJ2-6, with a tentative D call TRBD2 (5 bases). Trimming removed 4 bases at V and 0 bases at J, with 10 bases between. This CDR3 spans 16 amino acids. The germline V gene has CDR1 LGHNA and CDR2 YNFKEQ. The CDR3 sequence is CASSPRSGSGANVLTF. The CDR3 DNA reads as TGTGCCAGCAGCCCGAGAAGCGGCTCTGGGGCCAACGTCCTGACTTTC.

This chain links TRBV27 with TRBJ2-5, with D perhaps matching TRBD1 or TRBD2 (5 bases each). The CDR3 contains 16 residues. Germline V gives CDR1 MNHEY, CDR2 SMNVEV (reference sequence). Trimming stripped 8 bases from V and 1 base from J, with 20 bases between. The CDR3 sequence: CASYPGRSICQETQYF. The CDR3 region has the DNA TGTGCCAGCTATCCGGGACGGTCAATCTGCCAAGAGACCCAGTACTTC.

The genes are TRBV12-3 or TRBV12-4 and TRBJ1-6; TRBD1 matches 7 bases. V shed 7 bases and J 1 base; nucleotides not matched to a gene: 4. This CDR3 is built from 15 residues. The CDR3 DNA reads as TGTGCCAGCACCTTGACAGGGTCCTATAATTCACCCCTCCACTTT. Amino acids: CASTLTGSYNSPLHF.

A few counts support this clonotype. V gene TRBV27 combines with J gene TRBJ2-7; TRBD2 agrees at 10 bases. The CDR3 is 14 residues long. The V and J ends lost 8 bases and 6 bases, in that order; junction bases with no gene match: 10. Germline V lookup: CDR1 MNHEY, CDR2 SMNVEV (reference sequence). The CDR3 nucleotides are TGTGCCAGCCGGTCCCCTAGCGGGAGAGGCGAGCAGTACTTC. Translation: CASRSPSGRGEQYF.

In its sample, this clonotype was seen a few times. The CDR3 DNA reads TGCAGTGCTAGAAAACCGGGACCCAGAAACAATGAGCAGTTCTTC. This gives the protein CSARKPGPRNNEQFF. The chain has TRBV20-1 and TRBJ2-1; D is tentatively TRBD1 or TRBD2 (5 bases each). Deletions cut 2 bases from V and 5 bases from J, with 16 bases between. The CDR3 runs 15 residues. Germline V gene lookup returns CDR1 DFQATT and CDR2 SNEGSKA (reference sequence).

The chain combines TRBV9 with TRBJ2-7; 9 nucleotides agree with TRBD1. Germline lookup yields CDR1 SGDLS and CDR2 YYNGEE. This CDR3 comprises 15 residues. The trim removed 2 bases at V and 5 bases at J, leaving 8 bases unmatched. This CDR3 reads CASSVAGTGIHEQYF. CDR3 DNA: TGTGCCAGCAGCGTCGCCGGGACAGGGATTCACGAGCAGTACTTC.

The chain joins TRBV5-1 to TRBJ2-3; D might be TRBD2 (5 bases). This CDR3 spans 15 amino acids. From germline, CDR1 is SGHRS and CDR2 YFSETQ. Trimming stripped 4 bases from V and 3 bases from J, with 15 bases between. DNA for the CDR3: TGCGCCAGCAGCCCCATCGTGAGCGGAACAGATACGCAGTATTTT. This translates into CASSPIVSGTDTQYF.

This clonotype was observed a few times. The rearrangement links TRBV7-2 to TRBJ1-2, with a possible D match to TRBD1 (6 bases). Per germline, CDR1 SGHTA and CDR2 FQGNSA. V lost 0 bases and J 8 bases, leaving 13 bases between the germline ends. CDR3 length: 14 residues. CDR3 region: CASSLALQGQGYTF. The CDR3 DNA reads as TGTGCCAGCAGCTTAGCTTTACAGGGCCAGGGCTACACCTTC.

V gene TRBV10-3 combines with J gene TRBJ2-7; perhaps TRBD1 as D (6 bases). The germline CDR1 and CDR2 sequences are ENHRY and SYGVKD. V lost 3 bases, J lost 4 bases, and 13 bases lay in between. The CDR3 length is 14 residues. As DNA, the CDR3 is TGTGCCATCAGTGACAGACAGGATTCATACGAGCAGTACTTC. This translates into CAISDRQDSYEQYF.

The V and J genes are TRBV3-1 and TRBJ2-3, with D perhaps matching TRBD1 (6 bases). The CDR3 runs to 16 residues. CDR1 LGHDT and CDR2 YNNKEL come from the germline V gene (reference sequence). Trimming cost V 2 bases and J 2 bases, with 14 bases left between them. CDR3: CASSQTRDTNTDTQYF. The CDR3 coding sequence is TGTGCCAGCAGCCAAACTCGGGACACAAACACAGATACGCAGTATTTT.

The gene calls are TRBV29-1 and TRBJ2-1; 13 positions agree with TRBD2. The CDR3 contains 15 residues. The trim removed 7 bases at V and 7 bases at J, leaving 10 bases unmatched. Germline-derived CDR1 and CDR2 are SQVTM and ANQGSEA. The CDR3 DNA follows: TGCAGCGCCGGAAGGACTAGCGGGAGTTTAAATGAGCAGTTCTTC. It encodes CSAGRTSGSLNEQFF.

V and J are TRBV7-9 and TRBJ2-1, with 8 bases identical to TRBD2. The tail of the sequence fits TRBJ2-7 better, so the J call may be wrong. CDR3 length equals 17 residues. Looked up from germline, CDR1 is SEHNR and CDR2 is FQNEAQ (reference sequence). For the CDR3, the DNA is TGTGCCAGCAGCTTAGCAGGGCTAGCGGGTCTCTACAATGAGCAGTACTTC. Its protein product is CASSLAGLAGLYNEQYF.

This clonotype was counted ten times or more. Relative to the germline gene, one junction end is altered; a read error may explain this. The V and J genes are TRBV7-9 and TRBJ2-7; D is ambiguous. The germline gives CDR1 SEHNR, CDR2 FQNEAQ (reference sequence). CDR3 length: 13 residues. The CDR3 nucleotides are TGTGCCAGCAGTTTAGTGAGCTCCTACGAGCAGTACTTC. Its translation: CASSLVSSYEQYF.

This clonotype occurred a few times. The V gene is TRBV28, the J gene TRBJ2-3; 15 bases fit TRBD2. Unmatched junction bases numbered 3, after V lost 7 bases and J lost 4 bases. CDR3 length: 15 residues. Germline CDR1 and CDR2: MDHEN and SYDVKM. As DNA, the CDR3 is TGTGCCAGCACGGGACTAGCGGGAGGTGCAGATACGCAGTATTTT. This sequence encodes CASTGLAGGADTQYF.

This clonotype has more than one count but fewer than ten. This chain connects TRBV20-1 to TRBJ2-4, with D hard to call. The tail of the sequence fits TRBJ2-5 better, so the J call may be wrong. Germline assignment: CDR1 DFQATT and CDR2 SNEGSKA (reference sequence). The CDR3 sequence is 11 residues long. CDR3 loop: CSAREELTQYF. The CDR3 DNA follows: TGCAGTGCTAGAGAAGAGTTGACCCAGTACTTC.

The chain has TRBV13 and TRBJ2-7; possible D gene TRBD2, 5 bases. The CDR3 spans 16 residues. With 1 base removed from V and 2 bases from J, the gap between germline ends came to 15 bases. The V gene's germline CDR1 is PRHDT and CDR2 FYEKMQ (reference sequence). The CDR3 loop reads CASSLDKRSRTYEQYF. The CDR3 nucleotides read TGTGCCAGCAGCTTAGATAAGCGGTCCAGAACCTACGAGCAGTACTTC. Together with reference TRBV13 and TRBJ2-7, the CDR3 gives the full variable domain: AAGVIQSPRHLIKEKRETATLKCYPIPRHDTVYWYQQGPGQDPQFLISFYEKMQSDKGSIPDRFSAQQFSDYHSELNMSSLELGDSALYFCASSLDKRSRTYEQYFGPGTRLTVT.

This sequence joins TRBV5-1 and TRBJ2-1; 16 bases are a match to TRBD2. CDR1 is SGHRS, CDR2 YFSETQ, per germline. This CDR3 has 19 residues. The J segment lost 2 bases and the V segment lost 2 bases, leaving 7 bases of the junction unmatched. CDR3 sequence reads: CASSFNAGTSGRAYNEQFF. CDR3 DNA sequence: TGCGCCAGCAGCTTTAATGCCGGGACTAGCGGGAGGGCCTACAATGAGCAGTTCTTC.

This clonotype was seen a handful of times. The chain carries TRBV20-1 and TRBJ2-5, with D unclear. Germline V gene sequence: CDR1 DFQATT, CDR2 SNEGSKA (reference sequence). V was pared by 2 bases and J by 5 bases, with 18 bases between. This CDR3 spans 15 amino acids. CDR3 sequence: CSARRAGLMGETQYF. CDR3 bases: TGCAGTGCTAGACGCGCCGGCCTCATGGGGGAGACCCAGTACTTC.

The chain is built from TRBV9 and TRBJ2-7; TRBD1 agrees at 10 bases. The CDR3 sequence is 14 residues long. The trim removed 0 bases at V and 6 bases at J, leaving 3 bases unmatched. CDR1 and CDR2 from the germline V gene are SGDLS and YYNGEE. CDR3 sequence: CASSVGDRGLEQYF. Written as DNA, the CDR3 is TGTGCCAGCAGCGTAGGAGACAGGGGGCTCGAGCAGTACTTC.

The rearrangement links TRBV12-3 or TRBV12-4 to TRBJ2-4; D is ambiguous. Trimming pared 1 base from V and 0 bases from J, leaving 16 bases between. The CDR3 consists of 18 residues. CDR3 amino acids: CASSLGTASAIAKNIQYF. Written as DNA, the CDR3 is TGTGCCAGCAGTTTAGGAACAGCGTCGGCCATAGCCAAAAACATTCAGTACTTC.

This clonotype appeared a few times. V and J are TRBV19 and TRBJ2-5; D is unclear. The germline V gene has CDR1 LNHDA and CDR2 SQIVND (reference sequence). The CDR3 totals 14 residues. Trimming shortened V by 1 base and J by 1 base, and 7 bases separated the two germline ends. Written as DNA, the CDR3 is TGTGCCAGTAGTATAGCCCGCGTCCAAGAGACCCAGTACTTC. It codes for CASSIARVQETQYF.

This clonotype was found a few times. The J gene is TRBJ1-2, the V gene TRBV5-1; no clear D. Trimming cost V 0 bases and J 0 bases, with 12 bases left between them. The CDR3 has 16 residues. Germline V gene lookup returns CDR1 SGHRS and CDR2 YFSETQ. CDR3 sequence reads: CASSLVSDSANYGYTF. CDR3 DNA sequence: TGCGCCAGCAGCTTGGTGTCCGATTCAGCTAACTATGGCTACACCTTC.

CDR3 protein: CAISERRLAGGGSYEQYF. CDR3 bases: TGTGCCATCAGTGAGAGGAGGCTAGCGGGAGGAGGCTCCTACGAGCAGTACTTC. This rearrangement joins TRBV10-3 to TRBJ2-7, with 11 bases lining up with TRBD2. V was clipped by 2 bases and J by 0 bases; unmatched bases: 9. The germline gives CDR1 ENHRY, CDR2 SYGVKD. This CDR3 contains 18 residues.

Ten or more counts support this clonotype. V and J are TRBV7-2 and TRBJ1-6, with a weak D call TRBD1 (5 bases). This CDR3 comprises 16 residues. V lost 2 bases, J lost 7 bases, and 15 bases lay in between. Germline CDR1 reads SGHTA; CDR2 reads FQGNSA. The CDR3 DNA sequence: TGTGCCAGCAGCTTAATCCCCGGACAAGAAAATTCACCCCTCCACTTT. Its translation is CASSLIPGQENSPLHF.

In this sample, this clonotype turned up a few times. The genes are TRBV12-3 or TRBV12-4 and TRBJ1-2; a weak D match, TRBD1 (6 bases). The CDR3 runs to 15 residues. V lost 4 bases to trimming and J lost 3 bases, with 15 bases between them. The CDR3 sequence: CASSSGTRLDYGYTF. In nucleotides, the CDR3 is TGTGCCAGCAGTTCTGGGACACGCCTGGACTATGGCTACACCTTC.

V gene TRBV12-5 combines with J gene TRBJ1-2; 8 bases match TRBD1. J lost 4 bases, V lost 2 bases, and 9 bases had no gene match. Germline loops: CDR1 LGHNT, CDR2 FRNRAP. The CDR3 runs to 16 residues. The CDR3 nucleotides read TGTGCTAGTGGTTTGCAGGGCCGGGACAGGCCCTATGGCTACACCTTC. This sequence encodes CASGLQGRDRPYGYTF.

This clonotype occurred a few times. The V gene is TRBV5-6, the J gene TRBJ1-5, with unresolved D. Germline V gene data show CDR1 as SGHDT and CDR2 as YYEEEE. The ends were cut back, 0 bases at V and 0 bases at J, with 10 bases in the middle. CDR3 length: 16 amino acids. The CDR3 DNA follows: TGTGCCAGCAGCTTGGGGGCAACTAATAGCAATCAGCCCCAGCATTTT. It translates to CASSLGATNSNQPQHF.